A single sample gave rise to the 8 T cell receptor beta chains below, sequenced in a study of radiotherapy plus CTLA-4 blockade in lung cancer (dated by TCRdb to the late 2010s). Library preparation used the immunoSEQ multiplex PCR assay. Sourced from immuneACCESS, this table was stored by TCRdb with only in-frame sequences that have V and J called. A share of the clones is absent; for the studies checked, an unresolved V gene accounts for under half, and the remainder has no known explanation. The sample table shows around 100,000 clones, and about 70% are seen once. Roughly 2.8% of the sample is held by the ten biggest clonotypes. The input for sequencing was peripheral blood, taken from a patient treated with radiotherapy plus ipilimumab. These receptors were taken from a human donor with non-small cell lung cancer who had a partial response to radiotherapy plus ipilimumab. Some clones in this sample may be carry-over from other donors' samples.

The chain is built from TRBV6-5 and TRBJ1-6; 7 bases line up with TRBD1. Germline loops: CDR1 MNHEY, CDR2 SVGAGI. This CDR3 region has 14 residues. V was clipped by 6 bases and J by 7 bases; unmatched bases: 6. The CDR3 DNA reads as TGTGCCAGCAGAGGGACAGAAAGAAATTCACCCCTCCACTTT. It yields the protein CASRGTERNSPLHF.

This clone is medium-sized (0.01 to 0.1%). The chain recombines TRBV13 with TRBJ1-3; TRBD1 is a possible D gene (6 bases). V lost 5 bases to trimming and J lost 2 bases, with 10 bases between them. The CDR3 is 14 amino acids. CDR1 is PRHDT and CDR2 is FYEKMQ in the germline V gene (reference sequence). The CDR3 region has the DNA TGTGCCAGCAGCACACACAGGGCTGGAAACACCATATATTTT. This sequence encodes CASSTHRAGNTIYF.

The J gene is TRBJ2-5, the V gene TRBV19, with 8 bases fitting TRBD1. The assigned J gene may be wrong: the sequence end matches TRBJ2-7 better. The CDR3 is 15 amino acids. CDR1 is LNHDA and CDR2 is SQIVND in the germline V gene (reference sequence). CDR3 sequence (DNA): TGTGCCAGTAGTATGGGGTCGACAGGGGCCTACGAGCAGTACTTC. It yields the protein CASSMGSTGAYEQYF.

The chain has TRBV7-3 and TRBJ2-3, with TRBD2 identical over 13 bases. This CDR3 is built from 17 residues. Germline V gene data show CDR1 as SGHTA and CDR2 as FQGTGA. The ends lost 4 bases at V and 2 bases at J; junction bases unmatched: 6. CDR3 nucleotides: TGTGCCAGCAGCTCGTACGGACTAGCGGGGGCCACAGATACGCAGTATTTT. Its translation is CASSSYGLAGATDTQYF. The full variable domain, with the rest looked up from reference TRBV7-3 and TRBJ2-3, is GAGVSQTPSNKVTEKGKYVELRCDPISGHTALYWYRQSLGQGPEFLIYFQGTGAADDSGLPNDRFFAVRPEGSVSTLKIQRTERGDSAVYLCASSSYGLAGATDTQYFGPGTRLTVL.

This clone has just one count. This sequence joins TRBV5-1 and TRBJ2-2; 9 bases map to TRBD2. Germline lookup yields CDR1 SGHRS and CDR2 YFSETQ. The CDR3 spans 17 residues. Trimming cost V 7 bases and J 4 bases; bases outside gene matches: 14. The CDR3 loop is CASSGGSGRRGTGELFF. The CDR3 DNA reads as TGCGCCAGCTCCGGGGGCAGCGGGAGGCGGGGCACCGGGGAGCTGTTTTTT.

This rearrangement joins TRBV6-1 to TRBJ1-2; 7 nucleotides agree with TRBD1. After removal of 4 bases from V and 5 bases from J, the junction contained 10 bases not matched to a gene. The CDR3 has 15 residues. Germline CDR1 reads MNHNS; CDR2 reads SASEGT. The CDR3 loop reads CASSVRSGQNYGYTF. In nucleotides, the CDR3 is TGTGCCAGCAGTGTCAGGTCGGGACAGAATTATGGCTACACCTTC.

This chain joins TRBV6-5 and TRBJ1-1; D ambiguous. Trimming pared 6 bases from V and 1 base from J, leaving 12 bases between. This CDR3 is built from 14 residues. Germline-derived CDR1 and CDR2 are MNHEY and SVGAGI. The CDR3 coding sequence is TGTGCCAGCAGGCCCCTGGGGAGGAACACTGAAGCTTTCTTT. It yields the protein CASRPLGRNTEAFF.

The chain has TRBV10-2 and TRBJ2-7; weak D call: TRBD2 (6 bases). This CDR3 contains 13 residues. V lost 6 bases and J 2 bases, leaving 11 bases between the germline ends. Germline lookup yields CDR1 WSHSY and CDR2 SAAADI. As DNA, the CDR3 is TGCGCCAGCAGGGAGGGTGGGCCCTACGAGCAGTACTTC. Residues: CASREGGPYEQYF.